The 23 T cell receptor beta chains below come from one sample, sequenced in a study of T cells after yellow fever vaccination. MiXCR was run by TCRdb on the 5' RACE reads, yielding one entry per CDR3 protein. The sample includes about 260,000 distinct CDR3 sequences, about 5.2% of them seen just once. The sample consisted of CD4+ T cells sorted from PBMCs, taken on the day of the yellow fever booster vaccination. Source of these receptors: a man aged 18 to 30 who received the YFV17D yellow fever vaccine.

The J gene is TRBJ2-3, the V gene TRBV10-3, with TRBD1 as a possible D gene (6 bases). CDR3 size: 15 residues. The V gene lost 3 bases and the J gene lost 5 bases, with 15 bases spanning the gap. Per the germline V gene, CDR1 is ENHRY and CDR2 is SYGVKD. For the CDR3, the DNA is TGTGCCATCAGTGATTCAAAGGGGGAGAGAGATACGCAGTATTTT. Protein sequence: CAISDSKGERDTQYF.

This clonotype turned up a few times. The gene calls are TRBV12-3 or TRBV12-4 and TRBJ2-7, with a weak D call TRBD2 (6 bases). The CDR3 is 14 residues long. Deletions cut 2 bases from V and 2 bases from J, with 10 bases between. The CDR3 DNA sequence: TGTGCCAGCAGTTTAAGGAGGGAAACCTACGAGCAGTACTTC. Protein product: CASSLRRETYEQYF.

V is TRBV6-5 and J is TRBJ1-3, with D possibly being TRBD1 (5 bases). Germline V lookup: CDR1 MNHEY, CDR2 SVGAGI. The V gene lost 6 bases and the J gene lost 0 bases, with 12 bases spanning the gap. The CDR3 spans 15 residues. In DNA form, the CDR3 reads TGTGCCAGCAGGTGGGACGGAAACTCTGGAAACACCATATATTTT. As protein: CASRWDGNSGNTIYF.

This chain's CDR3 is CASSLSGNAGVTDTQYF. The CDR3 DNA sequence: TGCGCCAGCAGCCTCAGTGGTAATGCGGGGGTCACAGATACGCAGTATTTT. This chain connects TRBV4-3 to TRBJ2-3, with 7 bases fitting TRBD2. Losses at the gene ends were 4 bases for V and 2 bases for J; bases not matched to a gene: 12. The germline CDR1 and CDR2 sequences are LGHNA and YSLEER. The CDR3 runs to 17 residues.

This chain links TRBV7-2 with TRBJ1-1; TRBD1 matches 7 bases. CDR1 is SGHTA, CDR2 FQGNSA, per germline. V dropped 0 bases and J dropped 3; count of bases not matched to a gene: 7. The CDR3 length is 16 residues. The CDR3 loop reads CASSLAGAGGYTEAFF. The CDR3 region has the DNA TGTGCCAGCAGCTTAGCGGGGGCAGGGGGTTACACTGAAGCTTTCTTT.

The sample holds many counts of this clonotype. The rearrangement links TRBV7-9 to TRBJ2-5; TRBD2 is a possible D gene (5 bases). Germline V lookup: CDR1 SEHNR, CDR2 FQNEAQ (reference sequence). V dropped 11 bases and J dropped 4 bases, with 11 bases sitting between them. This CDR3 contains 11 residues. In DNA, the CDR3 is TGTGCCGTCGTGGCGGGAGAGACCCAGTACTTC. It codes for CAVVAGETQYF.

This clonotype was seen repeatedly, ten times or more. The chain couples TRBV20-1 to TRBJ1-1, with 7 bases matching TRBD1. Germline V gene sequence: CDR1 DFQATT, CDR2 SNEGSKA (reference sequence). V lost 8 bases, J lost 4 bases, and 7 bases stayed unmatched. The CDR3 runs to 12 residues. CDR3 DNA sequence: TGCAGTCCAGGGGGGGGGGCCACTGAAGCTTTCTTT. Its translation: CSPGGGATEAFF.

This clonotype was detected ten times or more. The chain couples TRBV5-1 to TRBJ2-1; weak D call: TRBD1 (6 bases). Germline assignment: CDR1 SGHRS and CDR2 YFSETQ. V was clipped by 10 bases and J by 1 base, with 18 bases between them. The CDR3 covers 15 residues. The CDR3 nucleotides read TGCGCCGGCTCTCCAGGGGTCGCGTCCTACAATGAGCAGTTCTTC. Its protein product is CAGSPGVASYNEQFF.

There are many counts of this clonotype. The chain couples TRBV7-6 to TRBJ2-7; the match to TRBD1 covers 8 bases. With V trimmed by 5 bases and J by 3 bases, 6 bases remained unmatched. CDR1 SGHVS and CDR2 FNYEAQ come from the germline V gene. The CDR3 runs to 14 residues. The CDR3 spells CASSLRDRFYEQYF. Here the CDR3 DNA reads TGTGCCAGCAGCCTCCGGGACAGGTTCTACGAGCAGTACTTC.

This clonotype has more than one count but fewer than ten. CDR3 nucleotide sequence: TGTGCCAGCAGCTTGGGCCCGGCGAATGAGCAGTTCTTC. Protein sequence: CASSLGPANEQFF. This sequence joins TRBV7-6 and TRBJ2-1; D is undetermined. The CDR3 has 13 residues. CDR1 is SGHVS, CDR2 FNYEAQ, per germline. V shed 3 bases and J shed 7 bases, with 10 bases lying between them.

In its sample, this clonotype was seen many times. CDR3 amino acids: CASSLVGGGAGNEQFF. The CDR3 nucleotides are TGTGCCAGCAGCTTAGTCGGCGGGGGGGCCGGCAATGAGCAGTTCTTC. The V gene is TRBV11-3, the J gene TRBJ2-1; 9 nucleotides match TRBD2. The germline CDR1 and CDR2 sequences are SGHNT and YENEEA. V lost 1 base and J lost 6; bases outside the gene matches: 7. The CDR3 covers 16 residues.

The J gene is TRBJ1-1, the V gene TRBV18; D perhaps matches TRBD1 (5 bases). Looked up from germline, CDR1 is KGHSH and CDR2 is LQKENI. This CDR3 has 16 residues. V lost 2 bases to trimming and J lost 1 base, with 14 bases between them. The CDR3 DNA reads TGTGCCAGCTCACCATACGGGGCCCGGAAGAACACTGAAGCTTTCTTT. This gives the protein CASSPYGARKNTEAFF.

The rearrangement uses TRBV7-9 and TRBJ1-6; TRBD1 is a possible D gene (6 bases). Between the trimmed V and J ends, which lost 4 bases and 5 bases, there was a span of 9 bases. This CDR3 contains 14 residues. Germline loops: CDR1 SEHNR, CDR2 FQNEAQ (reference sequence). The CDR3 nucleotides read TGTGCCAGCAGCTGGGGGCAAAATAATTCACCCCTCCACTTT. Translation: CASSWGQNNSPLHF. The full variable domain, with the rest looked up from reference TRBV7-9 and TRBJ1-6, is DTGVSQNPRHKITKRGQNVTFRCDPISEHNRLYWYRQTLGQGPEFLTYFQNEAQLEKSRLLSDRFSAERPKGSFSTLEIQRTEQGDSAMYLCASSWGQNNSPLHFGNGTRLTVT.

This clonotype appeared a few times. The V call is TRBV7-9, the J call TRBJ2-2; 8 positions match TRBD2. This CDR3 contains 17 residues. V lost 5 bases and J lost 2; bases outside the gene matches: 10. Germline CDR1 SEHNR, CDR2 FQNEAQ (reference sequence). CDR3 amino acids: CASSPRGAGVNTGELFF. DNA of the CDR3: TGTGCCAGCAGCCCCCGTGGAGCGGGGGTTAACACCGGGGAGCTGTTTTTT.

This clonotype was detected many times. This rearrangement joins TRBV7-9 to TRBJ2-1; D may be TRBD2 (6 bases). Germline CDR1 is SEHNR and CDR2 is FQNEAQ (reference sequence). This CDR3 has 15 residues. V was pared by 5 bases and J by 8 bases, with 19 bases between. The CDR3 DNA is TGTGCCAGCAGCAGCGCGGGGAGAGGTACGGATGAGCAGTTCTTC. It codes for CASSSAGRGTDEQFF.

This clonotype was recorded a few times. J is TRBJ1-4 and V is TRBV29-1; possibly TRBD1 for D (6 bases). Germline V CDR1 and CDR2: SQVTM, ANQGSEA. V was cut by 6 bases and J by 5 bases, with 25 bases left in between. The length of the CDR3 is 17 residues. The CDR3 reads CSVAVGTTTVGNEKLFF. Written as DNA, the CDR3 is TGCAGCGTGGCCGTGGGGACAACTACGGTAGGGAATGAAAAACTGTTTTTT.

J is TRBJ2-2 and V is TRBV28, with TRBD2 as a possible D gene (6 bases). The CDR3 length is 17 residues. The germline gives CDR1 MDHEN, CDR2 SYDVKM. Trimming cost V 4 bases and J 4 bases, with 19 bases left between them. CDR3 bases: TGTGCCAGCAGTTCCAGGCTCCTAGCGCCCGGCACCGGGGAGCTGTTTTTT. Encoded protein: CASSSRLLAPGTGELFF.

This clonotype was counted between two and nine times. The rearrangement joins TRBV7-2 to TRBJ2-7; TRBD1 agrees at 8 bases. Losses at the gene ends were 1 base for V and 2 bases for J; bases not matched to a gene: 10. In germline, CDR1 is SGHTA, CDR2 FQGNSA. The CDR3 runs 17 residues. In nucleotides, the CDR3 is TGTGCCAGCAGCTTAGTGGGGACAGGAGGGACTCCCTACGAGCAGTACGTC. It translates to CASSLVGTGGTPYEQYV.

The J gene is TRBJ2-7, the V gene TRBV5-1, with TRBD1 as a possible D gene (6 bases). Per germline, CDR1 SGHRS and CDR2 YFSETQ. Trimming removed 0 bases from V and 2 bases from J, with 12 bases in between. The CDR3 runs to 15 residues. The CDR3 sequence is CASSLAGTPTYEQYF. DNA for the CDR3: TGCGCCAGCAGCTTGGCCGGGACACCGACCTACGAGCAGTACTTC.

This clonotype came up a few times. The gene calls are TRBV14 and TRBJ1-1, with D possibly being TRBD1 (5 bases). V was shortened by 0 bases and J by 10 bases, with 15 bases between the two germline ends. The CDR3 is 14 amino acids. Looked up from germline, CDR1 is SGHDN and CDR2 is FVKESK. CDR3 DNA: TGTGCCAGCAGCCAAGATGTCAGGGCGAGTGGAGCTTTCTTT. The encoded protein is CASSQDVRASGAFF.

This clonotype was counted at least ten times. The chain couples TRBV12-3 or TRBV12-4 to TRBJ1-1; D might be TRBD1 (5 bases). The V gene lost 0 bases and the J gene lost 6 bases, with 11 bases spanning the gap. The CDR3 loop spans 14 amino acids. The CDR3 DNA is TGTGCCAGCAGTTTAGCGATCAGGGCCCCTGAAGCTTTCTTT. It codes for CASSLAIRAPEAFF.

This clonotype occurred a few times. The CDR3 DNA follows: TGTGCCAGCAGCTCCGCAAGCACAGATACGCAGTATTTT. Encoded protein: CASSSASTDTQYF. The chain joins TRBV7-2 to TRBJ2-3; D remains unclear. Germline V CDR1 and CDR2: SGHTA, FQGNSA. This CDR3 comprises 13 residues. Trimming took 4 bases from V and 0 from J, leaving 5 bases between them.

J is TRBJ2-3 and V is TRBV9; D is uncertain. CDR3 length: 13 residues. Germline V gene sequence: CDR1 SGDLS, CDR2 YYNGEE. Trimming removed 4 bases at V and 4 bases at J, with 10 bases between. The CDR3 bases are TGTGCCAGCAGCATCTCTCCCCCAGATACGCAGTATTTT. As protein: CASSISPPDTQYF.